This T cell receptor beta chain emerged from a study of control samples from healthy donors and cancer patients. The method was immunoSEQ multiplex PCR; TCRdb's version includes in-frame clones alone and lacks a portion of them. The top ten hold more than 2% of the sample, which has roughly 150,000 clones, over 85% seen once. Input material: blood. The clonotype was recovered from a man in his forties or fifties in good health.

CDR3 in amino acids: CASSQTTAYEKLFF. For the CDR3, the DNA is TGCGCCAGCAGCCAAACCACGGCCTATGAAAAACTGTTTTTT. The chain joins TRBV4-1 to TRBJ1-4; D gene uncertain. V was clipped by 2 bases and J by 6 bases, with 10 bases between them. The CDR3 length is 14 residues. CDR1 is MGHRA, CDR2 YSYEKL, per germline.